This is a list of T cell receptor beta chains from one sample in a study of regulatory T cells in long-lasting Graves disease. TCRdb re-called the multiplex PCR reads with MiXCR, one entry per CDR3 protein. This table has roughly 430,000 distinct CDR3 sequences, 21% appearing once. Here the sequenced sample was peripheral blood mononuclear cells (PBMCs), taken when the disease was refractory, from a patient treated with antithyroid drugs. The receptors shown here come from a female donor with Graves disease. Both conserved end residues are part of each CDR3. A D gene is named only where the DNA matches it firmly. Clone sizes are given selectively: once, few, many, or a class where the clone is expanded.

CDR3 protein: CASSSREEWAPGANVLTF
CDR3 DNA: TGTGCCAGCAGCTCCCGGGAGGAGTGGGCTCCTGGGGCCAACGTCCTGACTTTC
J gene: TRBJ2-6
CDR3 length: 18
clone size: few
D gene: TRBD2
V gene: TRBV5-5

CDR3 protein: CAWSSRQGPYGYTF
CDR3 DNA: TGTGCCTGGAGTTCCCGCCAAGGACCCTATGGCTACACCTTC
J gene: TRBJ1-2
CDR3 length: 14
clone size: few
D gene: NA
V gene: TRBV30

CDR3 protein: CASSTMTGSNEKLFF
CDR3 DNA: TGTGCCAGCAGTACCATGACAGGGTCTAATGAAAAACTGTTTTTT
J gene: TRBJ1-4
CDR3 length: 15
clone size: NA
D gene: TRBD1
V gene: TRBV28

CDR3 protein: CSASLGAGGYGYTF
CDR3 DNA: TGCAGTGCTAGTTTGGGGGCTGGGGGCTATGGCTACACCTTC
J gene: TRBJ1-2
CDR3 length: 14
clone size: few
D gene: NA
V gene: TRBV20-1

CDR3 protein: CASKEGLNSPLHF
CDR3 DNA: TGCGCCAGCAAGGAGGGATTGAATTCACCCCTCCACTTT
J gene: TRBJ1-6
CDR3 length: 13
clone size: NA
D gene: NA
V gene: TRBV10-1

CDR3 protein: CASTGGLGPSGNTIYF
CDR3 DNA: TGTGCCAGCACCGGGGGATTGGGTCCCTCTGGAAACACCATATATTTT
J gene: TRBJ1-3
CDR3 length: 16
clone size: few
D gene: NA
V gene: TRBV6-1

CDR3 protein: CASSLPLSSGGTYEQYF
CDR3 DNA: TGTGCCAGCAGTTTACCCCTCTCTAGCGGGGGAACCTACGAGCAGTACTTC
J gene: TRBJ2-7
CDR3 length: 17
clone size: NA
D gene: TRBD2
V gene: TRBV28

CDR3 protein: CASSYSQFSYGYTF
CDR3 DNA: TGTGCCAGCAGTTACAGCCAGTTTAGCTATGGCTACACCTTC
J gene: TRBJ1-2
CDR3 length: 14
clone size: NA
D gene: NA
V gene: TRBV6-2/TRBV6-3

CDR3 protein: CSAPLLRQGAYEQYF
CDR3 DNA: TGCAGTGCTCCTCTACTCCGACAGGGCGCCTACGAGCAGTACTTC
J gene: TRBJ2-7
CDR3 length: 15
clone size: many
D gene: TRBD1
V gene: TRBV20-1

CDR3 protein: CAGSPGTGNTEAFF
CDR3 DNA: TGTGCCGGCTCCCCTGGCACCGGGAACACTGAAGCTTTCTTT
J gene: TRBJ1-1
CDR3 length: 14
clone size: NA
D gene: NA
V gene: TRBV12-3/TRBV12-4

CDR3 protein: CASSSPPYEQYF
CDR3 DNA: TGTGCCAGCAGCTCTCCTCCGTACGAGCAGTACTTC
J gene: TRBJ2-7
CDR3 length: 12
clone size: many
D gene: NA
V gene: TRBV7-2

CDR3 protein: CATSRDRGTGAPETQYF
CDR3 DNA: TGTGCCACCAGCAGAGATCGGGGGACAGGGGCCCCAGAGACCCAGTACTTC
J gene: TRBJ2-5
CDR3 length: 17
clone size: many
D gene: TRBD1
V gene: TRBV15

CDR3 protein: CASRREVDEQFF
CDR3 DNA: TGTGCCAGCAGAAGGGAGGTAGATGAGCAGTTCTTC
J gene: TRBJ2-1
CDR3 length: 12
clone size: few
D gene: NA
V gene: TRBV12-3/TRBV12-4

CDR3 protein: CASSPRSGTNEKLFF
CDR3 DNA: TGTGCCAGCTCACCACGTTCGGGGACTAATGAAAAACTGTTTTTT
J gene: TRBJ1-4
CDR3 length: 15
clone size: NA
D gene: NA
V gene: TRBV18

CDR3 protein: CASSLTGGSEKLFF
CDR3 DNA: TGCGCCAGCAGCTTGACAGGGGGGAGTGAAAAACTGTTTTTT
J gene: TRBJ1-4
CDR3 length: 14
clone size: few
D gene: TRBD1
V gene: TRBV5-1

CDR3 protein: CASDFGNQETQYF
CDR3 DNA: TGTGCCAGCGATTTTGGGAACCAAGAGACCCAGTACTTC
J gene: TRBJ2-5
CDR3 length: 13
clone size: many
D gene: NA
V gene: TRBV3-1

CDR3 protein: CASNAPGEYTDTQYF
CDR3 DNA: TGTGCCAGCAATGCTCCGGGTGAATACACAGATACGCAGTATTTT
J gene: TRBJ2-3
CDR3 length: 15
clone size: NA
D gene: NA
V gene: TRBV12-3/TRBV12-4

CDR3 protein: CASSLIGVETQYF
CDR3 DNA: TGCGCCAGCAGCTTGATCGGAGTAGAGACCCAGTACTTC
J gene: TRBJ2-5
CDR3 length: 13
clone size: NA
D gene: NA
V gene: TRBV5-1

CDR3 protein: CAWSTNYGYTF
CDR3 DNA: TGTGCCTGGAGTACTAACTATGGCTACACCTTC
J gene: TRBJ1-2
CDR3 length: 11
clone size: NA
D gene: NA
V gene: TRBV30

CDR3 protein: CASSSLLGADYGYTF
CDR3 DNA: TGTGCCAGCAGTTCCCTACTCGGGGCGGACTATGGCTACACCTTC
J gene: TRBJ1-2
CDR3 length: 15
clone size: many
D gene: NA
V gene: TRBV6-2/TRBV6-3

CDR3 protein: CASSLGRPSGANVLTF
CDR3 DNA: TGTGCCAGCAGCTTAGGCCGCCCCTCTGGGGCCAACGTCCTGACTTTC
J gene: TRBJ2-6
CDR3 length: 16
clone size: NA
D gene: NA
V gene: TRBV7-6

CDR3 protein: CASEGQLGNYGYTF
CDR3 DNA: TGTGCCAGTGAGGGACAGCTGGGGAACTATGGCTACACCTTC
J gene: TRBJ1-2
CDR3 length: 14
clone size: many
D gene: TRBD1
V gene: TRBV2

CDR3 protein: CASSQELAASYEQYF
CDR3 DNA: TGTGCCAGCAGCCAGGAATTAGCGGCCTCCTACGAGCAGTACTTC
J gene: TRBJ2-7
CDR3 length: 15
clone size: many
D gene: NA
V gene: TRBV3-1

CDR3 protein: CASSEETGTRPYEQYF
CDR3 DNA: TGTGCCAGCAGTGAAGAGACCGGGACAAGGCCCTACGAGCAGTACTTC
J gene: TRBJ2-7
CDR3 length: 16
clone size: NA
D gene: NA
V gene: TRBV6-1

CDR3 protein: CASSPGWEQYF
CDR3 DNA: TGTGCCAGCAGTCCCGGGTGGGAGCAGTACTTC
J gene: TRBJ2-7
CDR3 length: 11
clone size: few
D gene: NA
V gene: TRBV12-3/TRBV12-4

CDR3 protein: CASSVEGSFYEQYF
CDR3 DNA: TGTGCCAGCAGCGTAGAGGGAAGCTTCTACGAGCAGTACTTC
J gene: TRBJ2-7
CDR3 length: 14
clone size: NA
D gene: NA
V gene: TRBV2

CDR3 protein: CASSQAAAGFDGYTF
CDR3 DNA: TGCGCCAGCAGCCAAGCGGCCGCAGGGTTTGATGGCTACACCTTC
J gene: TRBJ1-2
CDR3 length: 15
clone size: NA
D gene: NA
V gene: TRBV7-3

CDR3 protein: CASIGPNQETQYF
CDR3 DNA: TGTGCCAGCATTGGTCCGAACCAAGAGACCCAGTACTTC
J gene: TRBJ2-5
CDR3 length: 13
clone size: many
D gene: NA
V gene: TRBV6-1

CDR3 protein: CASSFQGQHTDTQYF
CDR3 DNA: TGTGCCAGCAGTTTCCAGGGCCAACACACAGATACGCAGTATTTT
J gene: TRBJ2-3
CDR3 length: 15
clone size: few
D gene: NA
V gene: TRBV28

CDR3 protein: CASSLTGGTDKQYF
CDR3 DNA: TGTGCCAGCAGCTTAACGGGGGGGACAGATAAGCAGTACTTC
J gene: TRBJ2-7
CDR3 length: 14
clone size: few
D gene: NA
V gene: TRBV7-3

CDR3 protein: CASSLEAGRNTEAFF
CDR3 DNA: TGTGCCAGCAGCTTAGAGGCAGGGAGGAACACTGAAGCTTTCTTT
J gene: TRBJ1-1
CDR3 length: 15
clone size: many
D gene: NA
V gene: TRBV7-2

CDR3 protein: CASSLAELAGRGQYF
CDR3 DNA: TGTGCCAGCAGCTTAGCAGAACTAGCGGGAAGGGGGCAGTACTTC
J gene: TRBJ2-7
CDR3 length: 15
clone size: many
D gene: TRBD2
V gene: TRBV7-8

CDR3 protein: CSARALGGAVYGYTF
CDR3 DNA: TGCAGTGCTAGAGCCCTCGGTGGGGCAGTCTATGGCTACACCTTC
J gene: TRBJ1-2
CDR3 length: 15
clone size: many
D gene: NA
V gene: TRBV20-1

CDR3 protein: CASSLVPTTEAFF
CDR3 DNA: TGCGCCAGCAGCTTGGTGCCAACCACTGAAGCTTTCTTT
J gene: TRBJ1-1
CDR3 length: 13
clone size: many
D gene: NA
V gene: TRBV5-1

CDR3 protein: CAISSSDSGFAYEQYF
CDR3 DNA: TGTGCCATCAGTTCCTCGGATAGCGGGTTTGCCTACGAGCAGTACTTC
J gene: TRBJ2-7
CDR3 length: 16
clone size: few
D gene: TRBD2
V gene: TRBV10-3

CDR3 protein: CASSLEGQGGEQYF
CDR3 DNA: TGTGCCAGCAGCTTGGAGGGACAGGGTGGGGAGCAGTACTTC
J gene: TRBJ2-7
CDR3 length: 14
clone size: few
D gene: TRBD1
V gene: TRBV5-4

CDR3 protein: CASSPTMERSYNSPLHF
CDR3 DNA: TGTGCCAGCAGCCCCACCATGGAGAGGTCCTATAATTCACCCCTCCACTTT
J gene: TRBJ1-6
CDR3 length: 17
clone size: NA
D gene: NA
V gene: TRBV3-1

CDR3 protein: CAWSGMDRKLNYGYTF
CDR3 DNA: TGTGCCTGGAGTGGGATGGACAGGAAACTTAACTATGGCTACACCTTC
J gene: TRBJ1-2
CDR3 length: 16
clone size: NA
D gene: TRBD1
V gene: TRBV30

CDR3 protein: CSVADGSFTYEQYF
CDR3 DNA: TGCAGCGTTGCAGACGGAAGCTTTACCTACGAGCAGTACTTC
J gene: TRBJ2-7
CDR3 length: 14
clone size: NA
D gene: NA
V gene: TRBV29-1

CDR3 protein: CASSFMTDYSNQPQHF
CDR3 DNA: TGTGCCAGCAGTTTTATGACAGATTATAGCAATCAGCCCCAGCATTTT
J gene: TRBJ1-5
CDR3 length: 16
clone size: many
D gene: NA
V gene: TRBV28

CDR3 protein: CASSLTGALNQPQHF
CDR3 DNA: TGTGCCAGCAGCTTAACAGGGGCGCTCAATCAGCCCCAGCATTTT
J gene: TRBJ1-5
CDR3 length: 15
clone size: many
D gene: TRBD1
V gene: TRBV7-8

CDR3 protein: CASSLDRGGGKNIQYF
CDR3 DNA: TGTGCCAGCAGCTTAGACAGGGGAGGCGGCAAAAACATTCAGTACTTC
J gene: TRBJ2-4
CDR3 length: 16
clone size: NA
D gene: NA
V gene: TRBV7-8

CDR3 protein: CASSSSHTANTEAFF
CDR3 DNA: TGTGCCAGCAGCTCAAGCCACACAGCGAACACTGAAGCTTTCTTT
J gene: TRBJ1-1
CDR3 length: 15
clone size: NA
D gene: NA
V gene: TRBV7-9

CDR3 protein: CASSLDSGRKPYEQYF
CDR3 DNA: TGTGCCAGCAGTTTAGATTCGGGACGGAAACCCTACGAGCAGTACTTC
J gene: TRBJ2-7
CDR3 length: 16
clone size: many
D gene: NA
V gene: TRBV28

CDR3 protein: CSARSGGEQYF
CDR3 DNA: TGCAGTGCTAGATCCGGGGGCGAGCAGTACTTC
J gene: TRBJ2-7
CDR3 length: 11
clone size: once
D gene: NA
V gene: TRBV20-1

CDR3 protein: CASSSQGIAGTEAFF
CDR3 DNA: TGTGCCAGCAGCTCTCAAGGGATTGCTGGCACTGAAGCTTTCTTT
J gene: TRBJ1-1
CDR3 length: 15
clone size: many
D gene: NA
V gene: TRBV7-8

CDR3 protein: CSARGKSETQYF
CDR3 DNA: TGCAGTGCTAGAGGGAAGTCAGAGACCCAGTACTTC
J gene: TRBJ2-5
CDR3 length: 12
clone size: many
D gene: NA
V gene: TRBV20-1

CDR3 protein: CASSGTEREGRYEQYF
CDR3 DNA: TGTGCCAGCAGCGGAACGGAGCGGGAGGGCCGCTACGAGCAGTACTTC
J gene: TRBJ2-7
CDR3 length: 16
clone size: many
D gene: TRBD2
V gene: TRBV3-1

CDR3 protein: CASSPTTATLVYGYTF
CDR3 DNA: TGTGCCAGCAGTCCCACGACAGCGACCTTAGTCTATGGCTACACCTTC
J gene: TRBJ1-2
CDR3 length: 16
clone size: many
D gene: NA
V gene: TRBV27